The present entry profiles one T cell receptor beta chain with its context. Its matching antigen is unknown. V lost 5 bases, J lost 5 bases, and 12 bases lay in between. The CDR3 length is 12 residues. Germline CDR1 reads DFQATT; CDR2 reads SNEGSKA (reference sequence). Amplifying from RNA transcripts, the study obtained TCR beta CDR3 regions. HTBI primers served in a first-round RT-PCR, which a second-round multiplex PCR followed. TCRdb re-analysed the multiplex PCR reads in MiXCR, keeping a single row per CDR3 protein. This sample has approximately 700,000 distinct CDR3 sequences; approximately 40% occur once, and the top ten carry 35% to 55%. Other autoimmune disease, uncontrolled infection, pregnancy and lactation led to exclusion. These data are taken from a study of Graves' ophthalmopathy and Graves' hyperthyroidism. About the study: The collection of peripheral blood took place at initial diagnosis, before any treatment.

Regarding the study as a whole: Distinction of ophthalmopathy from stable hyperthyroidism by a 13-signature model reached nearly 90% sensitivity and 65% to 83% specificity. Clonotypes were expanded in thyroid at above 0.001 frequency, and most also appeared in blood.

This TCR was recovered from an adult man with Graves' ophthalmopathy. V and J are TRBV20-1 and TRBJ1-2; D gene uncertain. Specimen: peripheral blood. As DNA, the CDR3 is TGCAGTGCTCGGCGGGCGGGGTATGGCTACACCTTC. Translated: CSARRAGYGYTF.